The entry that follows covers one T cell receptor (beta chain) sequence. These data come from a study of blood T cell repertoires in COVID-19. Study summary: COVID-19 samples from acute and convalescent phases originated in the United States, Italy and Spain. T cells, B-cell-depleted T cells, or PBMCs supplied cDNA or gDNA.

Original analysis: Estimation of nucleated cell counts was performed using reference gene primer amplification. Using immunoSEQ multiplex PCR, the repertoire was profiled, and TCRdb retains in-frame clones only, with some absent. V, J and clone size reflect that table, while D and trimming were determined from the DNA. In the table there are about 170,000 clones, approximately 92% of which are singletons. The sequence was collected from a woman in her forties or fifties with acute or convalescent COVID-19. The specimen sequenced was peripheral blood.

This chain's CDR3 is CASRTGQVYTGELFF. CDR3 in DNA: TGTGCCAGCAGAACCGGACAGGTCTACACCGGGGAGCTGTTTTTT. The chain links TRBV6-5 to TRBJ2-2; 7 bases align to TRBD1. The CDR3 is 15 amino acids. Germline CDR1 and CDR2: MNHEY and SVGAGI. With V trimmed by 6 bases and J by 3 bases, 7 bases remained unmatched.